A single sample is the source of the 30 T cell receptor beta chains below, sequenced in a study of vaccination and CD4 T cells after COVID-19. For these receptors, no antigen is known. The Oncomine TCR Beta short-read assay sequenced DNA from cultured CD4+ T cells. TCRdb called the PCR reads again in MiXCR, with one record for every CDR3 protein. The sample has 7,500 to 10,000 distinct CDR3 sequences; 68% are singletons. Treatment denoted: approximately 10-day PBMC culture with coronavirus spike peptide pools or control peptides (ViraFEST assay). Sequencing was performed on CD4+ T cells from blood, cultured in vitro, taken before SARS-CoV-2 vaccination. These receptor sequences come from a human donor who had recovered from COVID-19.

In its sample, this clonotype is large. The chain carries TRBV20-1 and TRBJ2-4; 14 bases are a match to TRBD2. CDR1 DFQATT and CDR2 SNEGSKA come from the germline V gene (reference sequence). This CDR3 spans 13 amino acids. The CDR3 reads CTGLAGDGNIQYF. The CDR3 DNA follows: TGCACGGGACTAGCGGGAGATGGGAACATTCAGTACTTC.

The rearrangement joins TRBV2 to TRBJ1-4; TRBD1 is a possible D gene (5 bases). Germline loops: CDR1 SNHLY, CDR2 FYNNEI. The V end was cut by 10 bases, the J end by 0 bases, with 9 bases between. The CDR3 has 13 amino acids. This chain's CDR3 is CAIDSATNEKLFF. The CDR3 region has the DNA TGTGCCATCGACAGCGCAACTAATGAAAAACTGTTTTTT. Combining the CDR3 with reference TRBV2 and TRBJ1-4 gives the whole variable domain EPEVTQTPSHQVTQMGQEVILRCVPISNHLYFYWYRQILGQKVEFLVSFYNNEISEKSEIFDDQFSVERPDGSNFTLKIRSTKLEDSAMYFCAIDSATNEKLFFGSGTQLSVL.

The V and J genes are TRBV27 and TRBJ2-7; D possibly corresponds to TRBD1 (6 bases). The ends were cut back, 0 bases at V and 3 bases at J, with 12 bases in the middle. The germline V gene has CDR1 MNHEY and CDR2 SMNVEV (reference sequence). The CDR3 contains 15 residues. Here the CDR3 reads CASSLSNQGIYEQYF. In DNA, the CDR3 is TGTGCCAGCAGTTTATCAAACCAGGGGATCTACGAGCAGTACTTC.

The V and J genes are TRBV27 and TRBJ2-7, with D perhaps being TRBD1 or TRBD2 (6 bases each). Deletions cut 5 bases from V and 5 bases from J, with 13 bases between. CDR1 MNHEY and CDR2 SMNVEV come from the germline V gene (reference sequence). This CDR3 is built from 13 residues. The DNA of the CDR3 is TGTGCCAGCAGTACGCAGGGGAGGCACGAGCAGTACTTC. Its protein is CASSTQGRHEQYF.

This clonotype was detected only a few times. The chain has TRBV30 and TRBJ1-2; D unresolved. Germline V lookup: CDR1 GTSNPN, CDR2 SVGIG (reference sequence). This CDR3 contains 14 residues. V was shortened by 0 bases and J by 2 bases, with 10 bases between the two germline ends. This chain's CDR3 is CAWSVGQSNYGYTF. The CDR3 nucleotides read TGTGCCTGGAGTGTAGGGCAATCCAACTATGGCTACACCTTC.

The rearrangement links TRBV5-4 to TRBJ2-3, with TRBD2 as a possible D gene (6 bases). CDR3 length: 16 amino acids. Germline CDR1 and CDR2: SGHNT and YYREEE (reference sequence). Between the trimmed V and J ends, which lost 0 bases and 0 bases, there was a span of 11 bases. The CDR3 here is CASSLAGLPSTDTQYF. The CDR3 DNA reads as TGTGCCAGCAGCTTGGCGGGACTCCCCAGCACAGATACGCAGTATTTT.

This clonotype was counted between two and nine times. The CDR3 reads CASSLSGGGYGYTF. For the CDR3, the DNA is TGTGCCAGCAGTTTGTCTGGGGGTGGCTATGGCTACACCTTC. V usage is TRBV6-5 and J usage is TRBJ1-2, with D perhaps matching TRBD1 (5 bases). There are 14 residues in the CDR3. Trimming cost V 4 bases and J 4 bases, with 13 bases left between them. Germline-derived CDR1 and CDR2 are MNHEY and SVGAGI.

The V gene is TRBV11-1, the J gene TRBJ2-5; D is ambiguous. This CDR3 has 14 residues. The germline V and J ends were trimmed by 1 base and 2 bases, with 8 bases remaining between them. Germline CDR1 and CDR2: SGHAT and FQDESV (reference sequence). In nucleotides, the CDR3 is TGTGCCAGCAGCTTAGGTGGGAAACAAGAGACCCAGTACTTC. Residues: CASSLGGKQETQYF.

This clonotype was picked up one time. This chain connects TRBV7-2 to TRBJ2-5; unclear D gene. V lost 7 bases to trimming and J lost 5 bases, with 8 bases between them. Germline V CDR1 and CDR2: SGHTA, FQGNSA. The CDR3 length is 11 residues. In DNA, the CDR3 is TGTGCCAGCACCTTGGGGGAGACCCAGTACTTC. Its protein product is CASTLGETQYF.

The chain is built from TRBV2 and TRBJ2-3, with D unresolved. CDR1 is SNHLY, CDR2 FYNNEI, per germline. The CDR3 runs to 13 residues. V gave up 6 bases and J gave up 0 bases, with 7 bases separating them. CDR3 loop: CASRASSTDTQYF. In DNA form, the CDR3 reads TGTGCCAGCAGAGCTTCTAGCACAGATACGCAGTATTTT. Based on the CDR3 plus reference TRBV2 and TRBJ2-3, the full variable domain is EPEVTQTPSHQVTQMGQEVILRCVPISNHLYFYWYRQILGQKVEFLVSFYNNEISEKSEIFDDQFSVERPDGSNFTLKIRSTKLEDSAMYFCASRASSTDTQYFGPGTRLTVL.

The CDR3 DNA is TGTGCCAGCAGTAAATGGGACAGGCAAGAGACCCAGTACTTC. Encoded protein: CASSKWDRQETQYF. The V call is TRBV27, the J call TRBJ2-5, with 8 bases identical to TRBD1. The germline gives CDR1 MNHEY, CDR2 SMNVEV (reference sequence). V shed 5 bases, J shed 2 bases, and the junction held 4 bases outside the gene matches. This CDR3 has 14 residues.

The V call is TRBV27, the J call TRBJ2-7; D is possibly TRBD1 or TRBD2 (5 bases each). This CDR3 is built from 14 residues. Trimming removed 8 bases from V and 5 bases from J, with 19 bases in between. Looked up from germline, CDR1 is MNHEY and CDR2 is SMNVEV (reference sequence). Here the CDR3 reads CASRPRGPRDEQYF. In DNA form, the CDR3 reads TGTGCCAGCCGCCCAAGGGGACCCAGGGACGAGCAGTACTTC.

V gene TRBV18 combines with J gene TRBJ1-2; D is unresolved. CDR1 is KGHSH, CDR2 LQKENI, per germline. Trimming shortened V by 8 bases and J by 2 bases, and 9 bases separated the two germline ends. This CDR3 has 12 residues. Here the CDR3 reads CASQQTNYGYTF. The CDR3 region has the DNA TGTGCCAGCCAACAAACCAACTATGGCTACACCTTC.

The rearrangement uses TRBV7-9 and TRBJ1-5; no firm D call. V gave up 1 base and J gave up 5 bases, with 6 bases separating them. The CDR3 is made up of 13 amino acids. CDR1 and CDR2 (germline): SEHNR, FQNEAQ (reference sequence). The CDR3 spells CASSLEAHQPQHF. CDR3 nucleotides: TGTGCCAGCAGCTTAGAGGCTCATCAGCCCCAGCATTTT.

CDR3 in amino acids: CASSKGLAEIAIYEQYF. As DNA, the CDR3 is TGTGCCAGCAGCAAGGGACTGGCGGAGATTGCGATATACGAGCAGTACTTC. V usage is TRBV3-1 and J usage is TRBJ2-7; D might be TRBD2 (6 bases). V dropped 5 bases and J dropped 4 bases, with 24 bases sitting between them. The length of the CDR3 is 17 residues. Germline values: CDR1 LGHDT, CDR2 YNNKEL (reference sequence).

This clonotype showed up just once. J is TRBJ1-2 and V is TRBV28; 8 bases align to TRBD1. Germline CDR1 and CDR2: MDHEN and SYDVKM. The V and J ends lost 5 bases and 4 bases, in that order; junction bases with no gene match: 9. This CDR3 comprises 15 residues. This CDR3 reads CASSLGTGRVYGYTF. The DNA of the CDR3 is TGTGCCAGCAGTCTCGGGACAGGTCGCGTCTATGGCTACACCTTC.

V is TRBV7-2 and J is TRBJ1-3; the D is unclear. Trimming took 3 bases from V and 9 from J, leaving 12 bases between them. Germline V CDR1 and CDR2: SGHTA, FQGNSA. CDR3 length: 13 amino acids. CDR3 bases: TGTGCCAGCAGCTTTGACTCCGTTCGCACCATATATTTT. Its translation is CASSFDSVRTIYF.

This chain links TRBV27 with TRBJ2-7, with TRBD2 matching 10 bases. CDR1 is MNHEY, CDR2 SMNVEV, per germline (reference sequence). V dropped 5 bases and J dropped 4; count of bases not matched to a gene: 5. The CDR3 totals 14 residues. The CDR3 nucleotides are TGTGCCAGCAGTCGGACTAGCGGAACTTACGAGCAGTACTTC. Protein: CASSRTSGTYEQYF.

The rearrangement joins TRBV6-1 to TRBJ1-6; possible D gene TRBD1, 6 bases. The germline CDR1 and CDR2 sequences are MNHNS and SASEGT. The CDR3 runs 16 residues. With 1 base removed from V and 6 bases from J, the gap between germline ends came to 13 bases. CDR3 residues: CASSEDGQPSNSPLHF. CDR3 DNA: TGTGCCAGCAGTGAAGATGGACAGCCTAGTAATTCACCCCTCCACTTT.

The chain couples TRBV12-1 to TRBJ2-1; TRBD2, the table's D call, lacks a check against the DNA. TRBV12-1 is classified as a pseudogene. The CDR3 contains 16 residues. The chain's CDR3 is CASSFRTTPTYNEQFF. The CDR3 DNA reads as TGTGCCAGCAGCTTCCGGACTACCCCGACCTACAATGAGCAGTTCTTC.

V gene TRBV19 combines with J gene TRBJ2-5; TRBD1 matches 12 bases. Germline-derived CDR1 and CDR2 are LNHDA and SQIVND (reference sequence). Trimming removed 7 bases from V and 1 base from J; junction bases left unmatched: 13. CDR3 length equals 18 residues. Here the CDR3 DNA reads TGTGCCAGTACCAAGCGGGGCCGGGACAGGGGGCTCCAAGAGACCCAGTACTTC. Translating gives CASTKRGRDRGLQETQYF.

The rearrangement uses TRBV7-9 and TRBJ1-1; no firm D call. Germline loops: CDR1 SEHNR, CDR2 FQNEAQ (reference sequence). The CDR3 sequence is 13 residues long. With 2 bases removed from V and 4 bases from J, the gap between germline ends came to 8 bases. In DNA form, the CDR3 reads TGTGCCAGCAGCTTACCTTGGGCCACTGAAGCTTTCTTT. It is translated as CASSLPWATEAFF.

J is TRBJ1-1 and V is TRBV12-3 or TRBV12-4; 9 bases are shared with TRBD1. The CDR3 contains 14 residues. J lost 4 bases, V lost 5 bases, and 5 bases had no gene match. In nucleotides, the CDR3 is TGTGCCAGCAGTCCACAGACAGGGGGCACTGAAGCTTTCTTT. Amino acids: CASSPQTGGTEAFF.

The genes are TRBV15 and TRBJ1-2; D not certain. The V gene lost 1 base and the J gene lost 2 bases, with 11 bases spanning the gap. This CDR3 has 15 residues. Germline V lookup: CDR1 LNHNV, CDR2 YYDKDF (reference sequence). In nucleotides, the CDR3 is TGTGCCACCAGCAGAGTAGGTTGGCAGAACTATGGCTACACCTTC. This codes for CATSRVGWQNYGYTF.

V is TRBV20-1 and J is TRBJ2-3; D call uncertain. CDR1 is DFQATT and CDR2 is SNEGSKA in the germline V gene (reference sequence). There are 12 residues in the CDR3. V was clipped by 6 bases and J by 2 bases, with 9 bases between them. The CDR3: CSAQLFTDTQYF. DNA for the CDR3: TGCAGTGCACAGCTGTTCACAGATACGCAGTATTTT.

The chain employs TRBV7-2 and TRBJ2-1, with TRBD2 matching over 10 bases. The J call may be wrong; the DNA end is better matched by TRBJ2-7. The germline gives CDR1 SGHTA, CDR2 FQGNSA. This CDR3 contains 16 residues. The CDR3 reads CASSLGSRAGGYEQYF. The CDR3 nucleotides read TGTGCCAGCAGCTTAGGGTCGAGAGCGGGAGGGTACGAGCAGTACTTC.

The rearrangement joins TRBV6-2 or TRBV6-3 to TRBJ1-2; TRBD1 agrees at 7 bases. V shed 6 bases, J shed 6 bases, and the junction held 7 bases outside the gene matches. Per the germline V gene, CDR1 is MNHEY and CDR2 is SVGEGT. The length of the CDR3 is 13 residues. The CDR3 is CASRGTGEDGYTF. DNA of the CDR3: TGTGCCAGCAGGGGAACAGGGGAGGATGGCTACACCTTC.

The V and J genes are TRBV11-1 and TRBJ2-1; D unresolved. The CDR3 extends over 16 amino acids. V lost 2 bases and J lost 2, with 13 bases in between. Looked up from germline, CDR1 is SGHAT and CDR2 is FQDESV (reference sequence). The CDR3 DNA is TGTGCCAGCAGCTTAAGGTTCGGCGGAACCTACAATGAGCAGTTCTTC. Protein: CASSLRFGGTYNEQFF.

J is TRBJ2-5 and V is TRBV5-1; 10 bases map to TRBD1. Germline loops: CDR1 SGHRS, CDR2 YFSETQ. With V trimmed by 5 bases and J by 5 bases, 9 bases remained unmatched. The CDR3 contains 15 residues. The CDR3 loop reads CASRPRDRGTETQYF. The CDR3 coding sequence is TGCGCCAGCAGACCCCGGGACAGGGGAACGGAGACCCAGTACTTC.

The chain recombines TRBV10-1 with TRBJ2-3; D is possibly TRBD2 (6 bases). Looked up from germline, CDR1 is WNHNN and CDR2 is SYGVQD (reference sequence). Trimming left V 1 base short and J 10 bases short, with 12 bases between. This CDR3 is 13 amino acids long. The CDR3 region is CASSEYRDLPQYF. CDR3 nucleotide sequence: TGCGCCAGCAGTGAGTACCGGGACTTGCCGCAGTATTTT.